This entry lists 27 T cell receptor beta chains sequenced from one sample in a study of naive and memory T cell subsets. Findings of the study overall: A few larger clonotypes appeared in naive repertoires, especially CD8, possibly memory cells re-expressing CD45RA.

Two oligonucleotides, mixed equimolar, formed the beta constant-region primer covering TRBC1 and TRBC2. Four rounds of PCR amplified the ligated cDNA using nested alpha and beta constant-region primers plus SP2. TCRdb re-analysed the UMI-ligation and nested PCR reads in MiXCR, keeping a single row per CDR3 protein. The profile shows 85,000 to 130,000 distinct CDR3 sequences, about 14% of them singletons. These receptors' targets are unknown. Sequencing was performed on naive CD8+ T cells from blood. The receptors originated from a human donor in good health.

This clonotype turned up a few times. The V and J genes are TRBV29-1 and TRBJ2-4; a possible D gene is TRBD1 (5 bases). CDR3 length: 13 amino acids. Trimming shortened V by 4 bases and J by 0 bases, and 7 bases separated the two germline ends. Germline values: CDR1 SQVTM, CDR2 ANQGSEA. CDR3 sequence (DNA): TGCAGCGTTGTAGACAGAGCCAAAAACATTCAGTACTTC. Residues: CSVVDRAKNIQYF.

The chain is built from TRBV7-2 and TRBJ2-1, with 7 positions matching TRBD2. The CDR3 contains 15 residues. V shed 1 base, J shed 3 bases, and the junction held 3 bases outside the gene matches. Germline V gene sequence: CDR1 SGHTA, CDR2 FQGNSA. The DNA for the CDR3 is TGTGCCAGCAGCTTAGACCCTAGCGGCTACAATGAGCAGTTCTTC. This gives the protein CASSLDPSGYNEQFF. The whole variable domain, filled in from reference TRBV7-2 and TRBJ2-1, reads GAGVSQSPSNKVTEKGKDVELRCDPISGHTALYWYRQSLGQGLEFLIYFQGNSAPDKSGLPSDRFSAERTGGSVSTLTIQRTQQEDSAVYLCASSLDPSGYNEQFFGPGTRLTVL.

Only a few counts were recorded for this clonotype. This CDR3 reads CSGYTGTGAEKLFF. CDR3 DNA sequence: TGCAGCGGATACACCGGGACAGGGGCAGAAAAACTGTTTTTT. V gene TRBV29-1 combines with J gene TRBJ1-4; 10 bases line up with TRBD1. CDR3 length equals 14 residues. CDR1 and CDR2 from the germline V gene are SQVTM and ANQGSEA. V was clipped by 7 bases and J by 8 bases; unmatched bases: 10.

The chain employs TRBV6-7 and TRBJ2-5; D might be TRBD2 (6 bases). TRBV6-7 is given ORF status, its function remaining uncertain. With 5 bases removed from V and 5 bases from J, the gap between germline ends came to 21 bases. This CDR3 spans 16 amino acids. The CDR3 coding sequence is TGTGCCAGCAGTCAACCGACCGCCGGGACTTGGGAGACCCAGTACTTC. This sequence encodes CASSQPTAGTWETQYF.

A few counts support this clonotype. The chain recombines TRBV12-3 or TRBV12-4 with TRBJ1-5; D is undetermined. CDR3 length: 12 residues. V was trimmed by 3 bases and J by 5 bases, leaving 5 bases between them. CDR3: CASSFWDQPQHF. The CDR3 coding sequence is TGTGCCAGCAGTTTTTGGGATCAGCCCCAGCATTTT.

This clonotype was seen only a few times. The chain recombines TRBV6-2 or TRBV6-3 with TRBJ2-7; possible D gene TRBD2, 6 bases. Trimming left V 5 bases short and J 5 bases short, with 10 bases between. The CDR3 extends over 12 amino acids. Per the germline V gene, CDR1 is MNHEY and CDR2 is SVGEGT. The CDR3 DNA reads as TGTGCCAGCAGTGGGAGGTGGGACGAGCAGTACTTC. This sequence encodes CASSGRWDEQYF.

This clonotype was found a few times. V and J are TRBV7-9 and TRBJ2-7; D is uncertain. Germline V gives CDR1 SEHNR, CDR2 FQNEAQ (reference sequence). Between the trimmed V and J ends, which lost 4 bases and 7 bases, there was a span of 8 bases. This CDR3 has 11 residues. The DNA for the CDR3 is TGTGCCAGCAGCTCGAGGCGGGAGCAGTACTTC. Encoded protein: CASSSRREQYF.

This sequence joins TRBV6-2 or TRBV6-3 and TRBJ2-5; the match to TRBD1 covers 7 bases. The CDR3 length is 13 residues. CDR1 and CDR2 (germline): MNHEY, SVGEGT. After removal of 7 bases from V and 9 bases from J, the junction contained 11 bases not matched to a gene. CDR3 region: CASTYRDRAAQYF. The CDR3 nucleotides are TGTGCCAGCACCTACCGGGACAGAGCGGCCCAGTACTTC.

V and J are TRBV25-1 and TRBJ1-2; D unclear. CDR3 length equals 13 residues. V was trimmed by 7 bases and J by 5 bases, leaving 14 bases between them. Germline V gives CDR1 MGHDK, CDR2 SYGVNS. In DNA form, the CDR3 reads TGTGCCAGCACGTCATCAGCCCCGTATGGCTACACCTTC. This translates into CASTSSAPYGYTF.

This sequence joins TRBV6-5 and TRBJ2-7; D uncertain. With 0 bases removed from V and 3 bases from J, the gap between germline ends came to 12 bases. The CDR3 spans 15 residues. Germline V gene data show CDR1 as MNHEY and CDR2 as SVGAGI. The CDR3 coding sequence is TGTGCCAGCAGTTACTCAGCTACCAAAGTCTACGAGCAGTACTTC. Protein product: CASSYSATKVYEQYF.

The chain recombines TRBV9 with TRBJ2-1; D is unresolved. In germline, CDR1 is SGDLS, CDR2 YYNGEE. Trimming stripped 0 bases from V and 7 bases from J, with 11 bases between. CDR3 length equals 14 residues. This CDR3 reads CASSVGTPMNEQFF. The CDR3 nucleotides are TGTGCCAGCAGCGTAGGCACACCAATGAATGAGCAGTTCTTC.

This clonotype was picked up a small number of times. The chain couples TRBV3-1 to TRBJ2-1; TRBD1 matches at 8 bases. This CDR3 has 17 residues. J gave up 4 bases and V 1 base, and 9 bases lay outside the gene matches. Germline-derived CDR1 and CDR2 are LGHDT and YNNKEL (reference sequence). CDR3 amino acids: CASSQVTQGAMYNEQFF. Written as DNA, the CDR3 is TGTGCCAGCAGCCAAGTAACCCAGGGGGCTATGTACAATGAGCAGTTCTTC.

There are a few counts of this clonotype. The chain joins TRBV7-9 to TRBJ2-1; tentatively, D is TRBD2 (5 bases). There are 13 residues in the CDR3. Germline V gene data show CDR1 as SEHNR and CDR2 as FQNEAQ (reference sequence). Trimming left V 6 bases short and J 8 bases short, with 14 bases between. This CDR3 is CASSVWLAYEQFF. The CDR3 nucleotides read TGTGCCAGCAGTGTATGGCTAGCCTATGAGCAGTTCTTC.

This clonotype was observed many times. This chain joins TRBV5-5 and TRBJ2-3; D unclear. V lost 2 bases and J lost 2, with 12 bases in between. The CDR3 extends over 15 amino acids. CDR1 SGHKS and CDR2 YYEKEE come from the germline V gene (reference sequence). CDR3: CASSFNEYPTDTQYF. As DNA, the CDR3 is TGTGCCAGCAGCTTTAACGAGTATCCCACAGATACGCAGTATTTT.

The J gene is TRBJ2-1, the V gene TRBV7-2, with a tentative D call TRBD1 (5 bases). The ends were cut back, 5 bases at V and 4 bases at J, with 9 bases in the middle. The CDR3 sequence is 13 residues long. Germline CDR1 reads SGHTA; CDR2 reads FQGNSA. The CDR3 loop is CASSPDSYNEQFF. As DNA, the CDR3 is TGTGCCAGCAGCCCTGACAGTTACAATGAGCAGTTCTTC.

This clonotype was observed many times. This chain uses TRBV7-3 with TRBJ2-1, with D possibly matching TRBD1 (6 bases). Per the germline V gene, CDR1 is SGHTA and CDR2 is FQGTGA. V was pared by 2 bases and J by 2 bases, with 7 bases between. The CDR3 length is 14 residues. The CDR3: CASSLPGAYNEQFF. CDR3 sequence (DNA): TGTGCCAGCAGCTTACCAGGGGCCTACAATGAGCAGTTCTTC.

The rearrangement uses TRBV4-3 and TRBJ2-3; no firm D call. The CDR3 covers 13 residues. V gave up 3 bases and J gave up 5 bases, with 9 bases separating them. Germline V gene sequence: CDR1 LGHNA, CDR2 YSLEER. CDR3 DNA: TGCGCCAGCAGCCATCACTCTGAAGATACGCAGTATTTT. As protein: CASSHHSEDTQYF.

The chain employs TRBV7-8 and TRBJ2-3; 15 bases are a match to TRBD2. The V gene's germline CDR1 is SGHVS and CDR2 FQNEAQ. The CDR3 has 20 amino acids. J lost 2 bases, V lost 5 bases, and 14 bases had no gene match. The CDR3 is CASSRPPGTSGGTYTDTQYF. In DNA, the CDR3 is TGTGCCAGCAGCCGACCCCCCGGGACTAGCGGGGGGACCTACACAGATACGCAGTATTTT.

The rearrangement uses TRBV10-3 and TRBJ2-7, with D maybe TRBD1 (5 bases). Germline CDR1 is ENHRY and CDR2 is SYGVKD. V lost 3 bases, J lost 6 bases, and 6 bases lay in between. This CDR3 comprises 11 residues. This CDR3 is CAISDRVEQYF. The CDR3 DNA reads TGTGCCATCAGTGACAGGGTCGAGCAGTACTTC.

The table lists this clonotype with a few counts. V and J are TRBV27 and TRBJ2-5; possible D gene TRBD1, 5 bases. Trimming took off 3 bases at V and 2 bases at J, with 13 bases between the two ends. The CDR3 spans 15 residues. Per germline, CDR1 MNHEY and CDR2 SMNVEV (reference sequence). The CDR3 coding sequence is TGTGCCAGCAGTTTTCAGGGATTGGTGCAAGAGACCCAGTACTTC. It is translated as CASSFQGLVQETQYF.

The chain recombines TRBV4-2 with TRBJ1-5; TRBD1 matches 8 bases. Trimming took 4 bases from V and 3 from J; bases not matched to a gene: 17. In germline, CDR1 is LGHNA, CDR2 YNFKEQ. The CDR3 runs to 19 residues. CDR3 protein: CASSPFSSEAGGSNQPQHF. In DNA, the CDR3 is TGTGCCAGCAGCCCTTTCTCATCCGAGGCAGGGGGCTCCAATCAGCCCCAGCATTTT.

The J gene is TRBJ1-4, the V gene TRBV4-3; D call uncertain. Per germline, CDR1 LGHNA and CDR2 YSLEER. Trimming pared 3 bases from V and 6 bases from J, leaving 8 bases between. The CDR3 spans 13 residues. The CDR3 nucleotides are TGCGCCAGCAGCCACTCCCATTATGAAAAACTGTTTTTT. It codes for CASSHSHYEKLFF.

A few counts support this clonotype. The chain links TRBV10-3 to TRBJ2-7, with 13 bases fitting TRBD2. This CDR3 is 17 amino acids long. From germline, CDR1 is ENHRY and CDR2 SYGVKD. J lost 2 bases, V lost 4 bases, and 8 bases had no gene match. DNA of the CDR3: TGTGCCATCAGTGGGACTAGCGGGGGCCTCCGGACCTACGAGCAGTACTTC. This sequence encodes CAISGTSGGLRTYEQYF.

This clonotype has just a few counts. The rearrangement uses TRBV20-1 and TRBJ2-7; D gene uncertain. Trimming left V 7 bases short and J 2 bases short, with 21 bases between. The CDR3 consists of 15 residues. The V gene's germline CDR1 is DFQATT and CDR2 SNEGSKA (reference sequence). The CDR3 DNA follows: TGCAGTGTTATTCCGTCGAGTCCGCCACCCTACGAGCAGTACTTC. This translates into CSVIPSSPPPYEQYF.

This clonotype was counted a few times. This chain uses TRBV9 with TRBJ2-5; TRBD2 is a possible D gene (5 bases). The CDR3 spans 14 residues. V shed 2 bases and J shed 2 bases, with 10 bases lying between them. Germline V gives CDR1 SGDLS, CDR2 YYNGEE. The CDR3 reads CASSVGLGQETQYF. For the CDR3, the DNA is TGTGCCAGCAGCGTCGGACTGGGACAAGAGACCCAGTACTTC.

The rearrangement joins TRBV15 to TRBJ2-1; D is ambiguous. The germline V gene encodes CDR1 LNHNV and CDR2 YYDKDF (reference sequence). V gave up 0 bases and J gave up 3 bases, with 9 bases separating them. CDR3 length equals 15 residues. In DNA, the CDR3 is TGTGCCACCAGCAGAGAGGGCGACGGCTACAATGAGCAGTTCTTC. It encodes CATSREGDGYNEQFF.

The chain carries TRBV15 and TRBJ2-1; D unclear. The CDR3 length is 11 residues. Deletions cut 5 bases from V and 10 bases from J, with 9 bases between. The germline gives CDR1 LNHNV, CDR2 YYDKDF (reference sequence). CDR3 residues: CATSGQLEQFF. The DNA of the CDR3 is TGTGCCACCAGCGGCCAACTAGAGCAGTTCTTC.